This entry is about one TCR beta chain. Its cognate antigen is unknown. Assay: immunoSEQ multiplex PCR; the TCRdb copy retains only in-frame clones and omits some. The table records approximately 110,000 clones, 92% of them present only once. This sample is part of a study of T cell responses to AZD1222 COVID-19 vaccine. Broader study findings: Clonal diversity was possibly underestimated; the donors were predominantly white British and more often female.

This CDR3 is 15 amino acids long. V was cut by 4 bases and J by 4 bases, with 14 bases left in between. Germline V lookup: CDR1 SGHDN, CDR2 FVKESK. The TCR was taken from an adult in good health. The chain links TRBV14 to TRBJ2-1; D might be TRBD1 (6 bases). The material sequenced was peripheral blood, taken on day 0 of AZD1222 vaccination. CDR3: CASSPSGQGYNEQFF. The CDR3 region has the DNA TGTGCCAGCAGCCCGTCCGGGCAGGGGTACAATGAGCAGTTCTTC.